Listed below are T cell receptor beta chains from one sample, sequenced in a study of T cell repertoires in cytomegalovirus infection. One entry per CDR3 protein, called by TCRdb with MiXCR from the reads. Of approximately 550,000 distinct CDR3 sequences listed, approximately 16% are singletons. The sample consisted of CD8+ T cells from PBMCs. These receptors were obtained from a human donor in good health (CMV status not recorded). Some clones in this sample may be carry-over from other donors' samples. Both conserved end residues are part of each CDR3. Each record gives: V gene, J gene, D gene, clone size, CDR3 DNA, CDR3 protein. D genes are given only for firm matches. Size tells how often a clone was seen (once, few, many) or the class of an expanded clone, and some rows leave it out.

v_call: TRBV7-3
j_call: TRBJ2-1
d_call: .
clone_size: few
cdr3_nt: TGTGCCAGCAGCTCGATAGGGGCTTCCTACGACTACAATGAGCAGTTCTTC
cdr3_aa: CASSSIGASYDYNEQFF

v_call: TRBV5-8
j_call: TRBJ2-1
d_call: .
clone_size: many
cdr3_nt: TGTGCCAGCAGCTTAATTCCAGTAACACGCTCCTACAATGAGCAGTTCTTC
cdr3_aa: CASSLIPVTRSYNEQFF

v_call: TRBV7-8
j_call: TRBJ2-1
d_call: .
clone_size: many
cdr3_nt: TGTGCCAGCAGCTTAAGATCCTCGGTGACCTCTGCCCAGTACAATGAGCAGTTCTTC
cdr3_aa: CASSLRSSVTSAQYNEQFF

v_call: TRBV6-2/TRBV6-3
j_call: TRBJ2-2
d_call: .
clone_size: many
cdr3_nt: TGTGCCAGCAGTTACTCTGGGGCGAACACCGGGGAGCTGTTTTTT
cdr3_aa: CASSYSGANTGELFF

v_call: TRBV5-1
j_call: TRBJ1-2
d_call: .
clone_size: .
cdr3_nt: TGCGCCAGCAGCGCCGACAGGCCGACACTTCCCCGGGCTAACTATGGCTACACCTTC
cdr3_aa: CASSADRPTLPRANYGYTF

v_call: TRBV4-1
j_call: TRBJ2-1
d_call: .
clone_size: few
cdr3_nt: TGCGCCAGCAGTCGGGACCTCTACAATGAGCAGTTCTTC
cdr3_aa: CASSRDLYNEQFF

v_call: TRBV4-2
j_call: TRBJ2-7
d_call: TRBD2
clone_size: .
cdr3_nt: TGTGCCAGCAGCCCGATAAACGAAGTTAGCGGGGCTTACGAGCAGTACTTC
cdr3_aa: CASSPINEVSGAYEQYF

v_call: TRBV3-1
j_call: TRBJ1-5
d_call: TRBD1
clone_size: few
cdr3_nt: TGTGCCAGCAGCCAAGATGGGACAGGGCCCAATCAGCCCCAGCATTTT
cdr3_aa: CASSQDGTGPNQPQHF

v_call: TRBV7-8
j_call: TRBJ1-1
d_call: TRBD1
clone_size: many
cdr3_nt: TGTGCCAGCAGCGTGGACAGGCTGAACACTGAAGCTTTCTTT
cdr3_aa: CASSVDRLNTEAFF

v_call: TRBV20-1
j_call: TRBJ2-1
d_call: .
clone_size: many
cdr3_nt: TGCAGTGCTAGAGATCTGGATCAGAGCTCCTACAATGAGCAGTTCTTC
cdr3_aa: CSARDLDQSSYNEQFF

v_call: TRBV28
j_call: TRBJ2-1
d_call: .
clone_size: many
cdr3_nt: TGTGCCAGCAGTTTCCCGTTGGAGGGGGAAAGGGATGAGCAGTTCTTC
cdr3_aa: CASSFPLEGERDEQFF

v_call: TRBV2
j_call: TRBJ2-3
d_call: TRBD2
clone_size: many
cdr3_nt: TGTGCCAGTATTAGCGGGGGGCCCACAGATACGCAGTATTTT
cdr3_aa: CASISGGPTDTQYF

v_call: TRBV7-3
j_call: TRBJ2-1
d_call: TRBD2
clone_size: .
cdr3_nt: TGTGCCAGCAGCCCCGGACTAGCGTACTACAATGAGCAGTTCTTC
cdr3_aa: CASSPGLAYYNEQFF

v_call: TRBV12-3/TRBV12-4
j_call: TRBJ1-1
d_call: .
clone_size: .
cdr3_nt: TGTGCCAGCAGTGTAACCCCCAAAAGCACTGAAGCTTTCTTT
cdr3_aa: CASSVTPKSTEAFF

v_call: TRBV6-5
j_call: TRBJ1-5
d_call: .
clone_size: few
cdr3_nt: TGTGCCAGCAGTACGAACAGAGATCAGCCCCAGCATTTT
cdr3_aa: CASSTNRDQPQHF

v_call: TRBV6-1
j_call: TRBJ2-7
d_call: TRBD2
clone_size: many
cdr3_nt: TGTGCCAGCAGTGAAGCGCGGGGGGCGAGACCCTACGAGCAGTACTTC
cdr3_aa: CASSEARGARPYEQYF

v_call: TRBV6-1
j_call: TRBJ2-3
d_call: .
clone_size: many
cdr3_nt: TGTGCCAGCAGTGAAGCACGGGGGAGTCGAGATACGCAGTATTTT
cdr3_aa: CASSEARGSRDTQYF

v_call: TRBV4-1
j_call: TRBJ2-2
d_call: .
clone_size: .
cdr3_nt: TGCGCCAGCAGCCAAGGAGGGAGTTACACCGGGGAGCTGTTTTTT
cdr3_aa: CASSQGGSYTGELFF

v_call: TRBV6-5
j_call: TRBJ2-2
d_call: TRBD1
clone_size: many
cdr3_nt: TGTGCCAGCAGTTACCTCAGGGGGAATACCGGGGAGCTGTTTTTT
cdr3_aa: CASSYLRGNTGELFF

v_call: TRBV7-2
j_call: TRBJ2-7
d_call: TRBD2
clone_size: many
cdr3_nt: TGTGCCAGCAGCCCTAGCGGGGCTACCTACGAGCAGTACTTC
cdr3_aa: CASSPSGATYEQYF

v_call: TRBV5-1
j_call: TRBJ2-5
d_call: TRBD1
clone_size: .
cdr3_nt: TGCGCCAGCAGCTCTGACAGGGGGCCAGGAGAGACCCAGTACTTC
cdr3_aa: CASSSDRGPGETQYF

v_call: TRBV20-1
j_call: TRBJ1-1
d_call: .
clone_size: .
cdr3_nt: TGCAGTGTCGGCACTCTTAGCCTCATGAACACTGAAGCTTTCTTT
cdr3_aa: CSVGTLSLMNTEAFF

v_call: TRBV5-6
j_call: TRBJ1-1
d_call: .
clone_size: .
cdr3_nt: TGTGCCAGCAGCGAACCGGGCCACCTCACTGAAGCTTTCTTT
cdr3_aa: CASSEPGHLTEAFF